The 19 T cell receptor beta chains below all came from one sample that was sequenced in a study of blood T cell repertoires in COVID-19 (TCRdb year 2020). Libraries were prepared through the immunoSEQ multiplex PCR assay. TCRdb took this table from immuneACCESS and kept in-frame rearrangements with V and J called. Such tables lack part of the clones; where checked against another copy, unresolved V genes explain under half of the gap, and the rest is unexplained. Counted in this sample were under 350,000 clones; about four fifths of them appeared once. Jointly, the top ten make up 9.4% of the sample. Sequenced: peripheral blood. These receptors originate from a woman between 45 and 65 years old who had recovered from COVID-19.

J is TRBJ1-5 and V is TRBV18; D not certain. Germline V gene sequence: CDR1 KGHSH, CDR2 LQKENI. The CDR3 consists of 14 residues. V lost 3 bases to trimming and J lost 4 bases, with 10 bases between them. Here the CDR3 reads CASSPYEGNQPQHF. In DNA form, the CDR3 reads TGTGCCAGCTCACCGTACGAGGGTAATCAGCCCCAGCATTTT.

V usage is TRBV5-6 and J usage is TRBJ2-7; possibly TRBD2 for D (5 bases). V was cut by 4 bases and J by 0 bases, with 14 bases left in between. CDR3 length: 15 amino acids. The germline CDR1 and CDR2 sequences are SGHDT and YYEEEE. DNA of the CDR3: TGTGCCAGCAGCCATTCCGGACTCATCTCCTACGAGCAGTACTTC. Translating it yields CASSHSGLISYEQYF.

The chain combines TRBV7-9 with TRBJ2-1; 10 bases match TRBD1. Losses at the gene ends were 8 bases for V and 8 bases for J; bases not matched to a gene: 12. The germline gives CDR1 SEHNR, CDR2 FQNEAQ (reference sequence). This CDR3 has 15 amino acids. The CDR3 is CASSYGTGEMDEQFF. Written as DNA, the CDR3 is TGTGCCAGCTCCTACGGGACAGGGGAGATGGATGAGCAGTTCTTC.

DNA of the CDR3: TGCGCCAGCAGCCCCGAAGCGGGAGTTCGCTACGAGCAGTACTTC. Translating it yields CASSPEAGVRYEQYF. The chain is built from TRBV5-1 and TRBJ2-7, with 8 positions matching TRBD2. V gave up 4 bases and J gave up 3 bases; unmatched junction bases: 9. The CDR3 has 15 amino acids. The V gene's germline CDR1 is SGHRS and CDR2 YFSETQ.

This clone was counted a single time. V usage is TRBV7-3 and J usage is TRBJ2-2, with 10 bases aligning to TRBD2. The ends lost 1 base at V and 5 bases at J; junction bases unmatched: 4. The germline V gene encodes CDR1 SGHTA and CDR2 FQGTGA. This CDR3 contains 16 residues. DNA of the CDR3: TGTGCCAGCAGCTTAAAGCTAGCGGGGGCTACCGGGGAGCTGTTTTTT. Protein sequence: CASSLKLAGATGELFF. The full variable domain, in which reference TRBV7-3 and TRBJ2-2 provide the parts outside the CDR3, is GAGVSQTPSNKVTEKGKYVELRCDPISGHTALYWYRQSLGQGPEFLIYFQGTGAADDSGLPNDRFFAVRPEGSVSTLKIQRTERGDSAVYLCASSLKLAGATGELFFGEGSRLTVL.

The chain links TRBV27 to TRBJ1-1, with D tentatively TRBD1 (5 bases). The length of the CDR3 is 16 residues. CDR1 is MNHEY, CDR2 SMNVEV, per germline (reference sequence). The V end lost 5 bases, the J end lost 1 base, and 17 bases lay between the germline ends. The CDR3 nucleotides read TGTGCCAGCAGTCGAACCACAGGATCTCAGAACACTGAAGCTTTCTTT. This translates into CASSRTTGSQNTEAFF.

Remarks on this clone: A much larger clone sits a single nucleotide away, making a read error possible. The V call is TRBV27, the J call TRBJ2-3, with D hard to call. With 0 bases removed from V and 2 bases from J, the gap between germline ends came to 9 bases. Per the germline V gene, CDR1 is MNHEY and CDR2 is SMNVEV (reference sequence). This CDR3 has 15 residues. The CDR3 protein is CASSLSSRPTDTQYF. DNA of the CDR3: TGTGCCAGCAGTTTATCGTCTAGGCCCACAGATACGCAGTATTTT.

V usage is TRBV6-1 and J usage is TRBJ1-1, with D hard to call. The germline CDR1 and CDR2 sequences are MNHNS and SASEGT. V lost 2 bases, J lost 1 base, and 11 bases lay in between. The CDR3 spans 15 residues. This CDR3 reads CASSELQGGNTEAFF. The CDR3 coding sequence is TGTGCCAGCAGTGAATTACAAGGAGGGAACACTGAAGCTTTCTTT.

This clone has a handful of counts. V gene TRBV27 combines with J gene TRBJ1-3; 7 bases are shared with TRBD1. This CDR3 is built from 11 residues. V gave up 6 bases and J gave up 16 bases; unmatched junction bases: 9. Germline V lookup: CDR1 MNHEY, CDR2 SMNVEV (reference sequence). The CDR3, as DNA: TGTGCCAGCAGGGTTATCAGGGGGGATTATTTT. Its translation is CASRVIRGDYF.

The V and J genes are TRBV3-1 (or the pseudogene TRBV3-2) and TRBJ1-1; D perhaps matches TRBD1 (6 bases). V was cut by 6 bases and J by 4 bases, with 12 bases left in between. Germline V gene lookup returns CDR1 LGHDT and CDR2 YNNKEL (reference sequence). CDR3 length: 13 residues. The CDR3 region has the DNA TGTGCCAGCAGAAGAGGGGGTAGCACTGAAGCTTTCTTT. Translation gives CASRRGGSTEAFF.

The rearrangement uses TRBV5-4 and TRBJ2-3, with D uncertain. Per germline, CDR1 SGHNT and CDR2 YYREEE (reference sequence). CDR3 length: 14 amino acids. The V gene lost 0 bases and the J gene lost 2 bases, with 7 bases spanning the gap. CDR3 in amino acids: CASSLDQVTDTQYF. The DNA of the CDR3 is TGTGCCAGCAGCTTGGATCAGGTCACAGATACGCAGTATTTT.

The gene calls are TRBV24-1 and TRBJ2-1; 7 bases line up with TRBD1. The ends lost 3 bases at V and 5 bases at J; junction bases unmatched: 3. The CDR3 is 14 residues long. The germline CDR1 and CDR2 sequences are KGHDR and SFDVKD. The CDR3 here is CATSDPGQDNEQFF. CDR3 DNA sequence: TGTGCCACCAGTGATCCCGGACAGGACAATGAGCAGTTCTTC.

The chain is built from TRBV28 and TRBJ1-2, with unresolved D. V gave up 5 bases and J gave up 4 bases, with 14 bases separating them. The CDR3 covers 14 residues. Germline CDR1 and CDR2: MDHEN and SYDVKM. The CDR3 loop is CASSPPGQTYGYTF. DNA of the CDR3: TGTGCCAGCAGTCCGCCTGGGCAGACCTATGGCTACACCTTC.

This clone was counted between two and nine times. The CDR3: CASSLSLSHRVGVTEAFF. In DNA form, the CDR3 reads TGTGCCAGCAGTTTGTCTTTAAGCCACAGGGTGGGCGTTACTGAAGCTTTCTTT. V is TRBV28 and J is TRBJ1-1, with D possibly TRBD1 on 6 matching bases. The V gene lost 3 bases and the J gene lost 5 bases, with 25 bases spanning the gap. CDR3 size: 18 residues. Germline CDR1 MDHEN, CDR2 SYDVKM.

V gene TRBV9 combines with J gene TRBJ2-1, with 7 bases lining up with TRBD2. The length of the CDR3 is 15 residues. CDR1 is SGDLS and CDR2 is YYNGEE in the germline V gene. V shed 4 bases and J 5 bases; nucleotides not matched to a gene: 9. The CDR3 sequence: CASSLRGTINNEQFF. The CDR3, as DNA: TGTGCCAGCAGCCTCCGGGGGACTATAAACAATGAGCAGTTCTTC. Full variable domain (outside the CDR3, taken from reference TRBV9 and TRBJ2-1): DSGVTQTPKHLITATGQRVTLRCSPRSGDLSVYWYQQSLDQGLQFLIQYYNGEERAKGNILERFSAQQFPDLHSELNLSSLELGDSALYFCASSLRGTINNEQFFGPGTRLTVL.

V is TRBV5-4 and J is TRBJ2-2, with 7 bases aligning to TRBD1. CDR3 size: 16 residues. Germline V CDR1 and CDR2: SGHNT, YYREEE (reference sequence). J gave up 0 bases and V 7 bases, and 9 bases lay outside the gene matches. The CDR3 loop is CASVGRTGANTGELFF. The CDR3 bases are TGTGCCAGCGTGGGGCGGACAGGCGCGAACACCGGGGAGCTGTTTTTT.

V usage is TRBV5-5 and J usage is TRBJ1-5, with 7 bases identical to TRBD1. With 1 base clipped from V and 4 bases from J, the junction kept 11 bases outside the gene matches. The CDR3 covers 17 residues. CDR1 SGHKS and CDR2 YYEKEE come from the germline V gene (reference sequence). This CDR3 reads CASSLSRGQDSNQPQHF. The CDR3 DNA reads TGTGCCAGCAGCTTGTCACGTGGACAGGACAGTAATCAGCCCCAGCATTTT. Combining the CDR3 with reference TRBV5-5 and TRBJ1-5 gives the whole variable domain DAGVTQSPTHLIKTRGQQVTLRCSPISGHKSVSWYQQVLGQGPQFIFQYYEKEERGRGNFPDRFSARQFPNYSSELNVNALLLGDSALYLCASSLSRGQDSNQPQHFGDGTRLSIL.

This chain connects TRBV19 to TRBJ2-6; 8 positions agree with TRBD1. The trim removed 8 bases at V and 2 bases at J, leaving 5 bases unmatched. Looked up from germline, CDR1 is LNHDA and CDR2 is SQIVND (reference sequence). The CDR3 is 15 residues long. CDR3 in DNA: TGTGCCAGTTTTTCGACAGGGGCTGGGGCCAACGTCCTGACTTTC. Residues: CASFSTGAGANVLTF.

The rearrangement joins TRBV4-1 to TRBJ1-1; 10 bases are shared with TRBD1. There are 16 residues in the CDR3. The germline gives CDR1 MGHRA, CDR2 YSYEKL. The V segment lost 4 bases and the J segment 6 bases; nucleotides outside the gene matches: 11. CDR3 DNA: TGCGCCAGCAGCCCGCGACAGGGGGCAGGGTCGGCTGAAGCTTTCTTT. Translating gives CASSPRQGAGSAEAFF.